This T cell receptor (beta chain) was profiled in a study of shared clonotypes between healthy human individuals. CDR1 is SGHTS, CDR2 YDEGEE, per germline. V gave up 0 bases and J gave up 5 bases, with 17 bases separating them. This CDR3 contains 16 residues. Produced via immunoSEQ multiplex PCR; TCRdb's table is partial and in-frame only. This sample yields 2 million to 3 million clones, of which roughly nine tenths are seen a single time; about 0.13% belongs to the top ten. This clone was found once. V is TRBV5-8 and J is TRBJ2-5, with D perhaps matching TRBD1 (6 bases). Input material: naive CD4+ T cells sorted from blood. The subset: CD45RA+ positively selected. The clonotype was recovered from a man aged 18 to 29 in good health. This CDR3 reads CASSLGPGQFRETQYF. The CDR3 DNA follows: TGTGCCAGCAGCTTGGGCCCCGGACAGTTCCGGGAGACCCAGTACTTC.